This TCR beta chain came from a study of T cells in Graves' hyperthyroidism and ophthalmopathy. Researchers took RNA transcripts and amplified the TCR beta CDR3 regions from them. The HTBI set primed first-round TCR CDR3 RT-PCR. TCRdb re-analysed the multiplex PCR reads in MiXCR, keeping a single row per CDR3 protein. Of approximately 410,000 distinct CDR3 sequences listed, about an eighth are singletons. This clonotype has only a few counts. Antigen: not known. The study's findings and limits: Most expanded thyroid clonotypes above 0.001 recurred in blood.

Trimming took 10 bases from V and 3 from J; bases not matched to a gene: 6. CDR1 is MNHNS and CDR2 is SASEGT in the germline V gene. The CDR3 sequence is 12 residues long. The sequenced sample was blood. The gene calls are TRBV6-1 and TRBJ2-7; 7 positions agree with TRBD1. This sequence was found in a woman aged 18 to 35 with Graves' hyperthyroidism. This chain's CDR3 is CANQGQLYEQYF. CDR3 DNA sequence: TGTGCCAACCAGGGACAGCTCTACGAGCAGTACTTC.